This T cell receptor (beta chain) was retrieved from a study of shared clonotypes between healthy human individuals. Whole-study findings and limits: Rarefaction analysis demonstrated incomplete sorted-subset sequencing notwithstanding large depth.

Naivety among CD8 cells was defined by CD45RO negativity and positive CCR7 selection, thereby excluding terminally differentiated effector memory CD45RA+ cells. The germline gives CDR1 SGDLS, CDR2 YYNGEE. Trimming took 5 bases from V and 4 from J, leaving 15 bases between them. The CDR3 totals 15 residues. On this clone itself: As yet, its antigen is unknown.

The method was immunoSEQ multiplex PCR; TCRdb's version includes in-frame clones alone and lacks a portion of them. The table has about 700,000 clones, roughly 94% seen once. This receptor was identified in a man aged 25 to 45 in good health. The sequencing input was naive CD8+ T cells sorted from blood. The chain has TRBV9 and TRBJ2-2; possible D gene TRBD2, 5 bases. The CDR3 spells CASSVEREGTGELFF. CDR3 DNA sequence: TGTGCCAGCAGTGTGGAGAGGGAAGGCACCGGGGAGCTGTTTTTT.